The rows below give T cell receptor beta chains drawn from one sample of a study of blood T cell repertoires in COVID-19. The repertoire was sequenced with immunoSEQ multiplex PCR; TCRdb's copy has only in-frame clones and lacks some. The sample carries 220,000 or so clones, almost 85% recorded once. The sample was peripheral blood. Source of these receptors: a woman older than 75 with acute or convalescent COVID-19. Each CDR3 is given with its conserved first and last residue. A D gene is named only where the DNA matches it firmly. The listing skips clone size in some rows; elsewhere it reads once, few, many or a size class.

- TRBJ2-1 TRBV11-1 - TGTGCCAGCAGCTTAGGGAGCTCCTACAATGAGCAGTTCTTC CASSLGSSYNEQFF
TRBD2 TRBJ2-7 TRBV12-3/TRBV12-4 - TGTGCCAGCGGGACTAGCGGGATGTACGAGCAGTACTTC CASGTSGMYEQYF
- TRBJ2-4 TRBV5-1 - TGCGCCAGCAGCTCCGGCAGGACAGTAGCCAAAAACATTCAGTACTTC CASSSGRTVAKNIQYF
TRBD1 TRBJ2-4 TRBV30 once TGTGCCTGGAGTGGGGGGACAGGGGGCACTCAGTACTTC CAWSGGTGGTQYF
- TRBJ2-2 TRBV18 - TGTGCCAGCTCACCGACTACAGGGCCGAACACCGGGGAGCTGTTTTTT CASSPTTGPNTGELFF
- TRBJ1-1 TRBV5-1 few TGCGCCAGCAGCTTGGTTGGTTCCACAAACACTGAAGCTTTCTTT CASSLVGSTNTEAFF
TRBD1 TRBJ2-7 TRBV29-1 - TGCAGCGTGGCCCGGGGACAGGGGGCGGAGCAGTACTTC CSVARGQGAEQYF
TRBD2 TRBJ2-7 TRBV19 - TGTGCCAGTAGTATGAGACTAGCGGGGGCGAAGGAGCAGTACTTC CASSMRLAGAKEQYF
- TRBJ1-2 TRBV7-9 - TGTGCCAGCAGCTCCAACGCAGACTATGGCTACACCTTC CASSSNADYGYTF
TRBD1 TRBJ2-7 TRBV5-8 - TGTGCCAGCAGCTTGCAGGGGGCCCCTCTCTGGGAGCAGTACTTC CASSLQGAPLWEQYF
- TRBJ2-2 TRBV2 - TGTGCCAGCAAACTAGGGGGCACCGGGGAGCTGTTTTTT CASKLGGTGELFF
TRBD1 TRBJ1-4 TRBV7-9 - TGTGCCAGCAGCTCCCGCCCCGGTCAGGGGGTAGCGAATGAAAAACTGTTTTTT CASSSRPGQGVANEKLFF
TRBD1 TRBJ2-7 TRBV6-5 - TGTGCCAGCTCGGGGAGACAGGGGAACGAGCAGTACTTC CASSGRQGNEQYF
- TRBJ1-1 TRBV18 - TGTGCCAGCTCACCAGGCCAGGCTGAAGCTTTCTTT CASSPGQAEAFF
- TRBJ2-5 TRBV5-4 - TGTGCCAGCAGCGATCCGGTGCAGGGATACGAGACCCAGTACTTC CASSDPVQGYETQYF
- TRBJ1-2 TRBV19 - TGTGCCAGTTCGGGACTCCACCAGGGCTACACCTTC CASSGLHQGYTF
TRBD2 TRBJ2-1 TRBV7-3 - TGTGCCAGCAGATTGGGACTAGCGGGAGATGAGCAGTTCTTC CASRLGLAGDEQFF
TRBD1 TRBJ2-5 TRBV29-1 - TGCAGCGTTGACCGTACAGGGGTCGGCGAGACCCAGTACTTC CSVDRTGVGETQYF
TRBD1 TRBJ1-6 TRBV30 once TGTGCCTGGAGTGCCCGACAGGGATATAATTCACCCCTCCACTTT CAWSARQGYNSPLHF
- TRBJ2-7 TRBV20-1 - TGCAGTGCTAGTGGGCTAGCGAGGTACGAGCAGTACTTC CSASGLARYEQYF
- TRBJ1-4 TRBV4-2 - TGTGCCAGCAGCCAAGATCGTCAGGGAACTTCCCCAACTAATGAAAAACTGTTTTTT CASSQDRQGTSPTNEKLFF
TRBD2 TRBJ2-3 TRBV28 - TGTGCCAGCAGTCGTGGACTAGCGGGAGGTGATACGCAGTATTTT CASSRGLAGGDTQYF
TRBD1 TRBJ2-5 TRBV30 - TGTGCCTGGACTCGAGAGGGGGCAGGGTTAAAAGAGACCCAGTACTTC CAWTREGAGLKETQYF
- TRBJ2-2 TRBV5-5 - TGTGCCAGCAGCTTCAGTTTAACCGGGGAGCTGTTTTTT CASSFSLTGELFF
TRBD1 TRBJ2-5 TRBV7-9 once TGTGCCAGCAGGCGGGGACAGGGAGAGACCCAGTACTTC CASRRGQGETQYF
- TRBJ2-1 TRBV13 few TGTGCCAGCAGTTCGGGACTGAGCTCCTACAATGAGCAGTTCTTC CASSSGLSSYNEQFF
- TRBJ1-2 TRBV28 - TGTGCCAGCAGTTTGTCCCCTTATGGCTACACCTTC CASSLSPYGYTF
- TRBJ2-2 TRBV9 - TGTGCCAGCAGCGTAGCTCCAGCGGAGAACACCGGGGAGCTGTTTTTT CASSVAPAENTGELFF
- TRBJ2-6 TRBV7-3 - TGTGCCAGCAGTTTTGGAGGCTCTGGGGCCAACGTCCTGACTTTC CASSFGGSGANVLTF
- TRBJ2-3 TRBV5-8 - TGTGCCAGCAGATTACAGGAGATTGATACGCAGTATTTT CASRLQEIDTQYF
- TRBJ1-6 TRBV10-1 - TGCGCCAGCAGTGAGGGTGGCAATTCACCCCTCCACTTT CASSEGGNSPLHF
- TRBJ2-7 TRBV9 - TGTGCCAGCAGCGTAACAGACTACGAGCAGTACTTC CASSVTDYEQYF
TRBD2 TRBJ2-1 TRBV7-2 once TGTGCCAGCAGCTTAGTTCCTAGCGGTCCTGTGGGAACTGAGCAGTTCTTC CASSLVPSGPVGTEQFF
TRBD1 TRBJ1-1 TRBV4-3 - TGCGCCAGCAGCCCGAATACAGGGGCCACTGAAGCTTTCTTT CASSPNTGATEAFF
- TRBJ2-3 TRBV7-3 - TGTGCCAGCAGCTTGGGTCTAGCGCCTCGCACAGATACGCAGTATTTT CASSLGLAPRTDTQYF
- TRBJ1-4 TRBV19 - TGTGCCAGTAGTATGTCGGTAATATCGGAAAAACTGTTTTTT CASSMSVISEKLFF
TRBD2 TRBJ2-7 TRBV9 once TGTGCCAGCAGCGTATCGGTAGCGGGCTCCTACGAGCAGTACTTC CASSVSVAGSYEQYF
TRBD2 TRBJ2-7 TRBV11-2 - TGTGCCAGCAGCTTATCTACTAGGACTAGCGGGAGCTACGAGCAGTACTTC CASSLSTRTSGSYEQYF
TRBD1 TRBJ2-1 TRBV5-1 - TGCGCCAGCAGCTGGTCCGACTCCGGGACAGGGGACCCCCTTTTGCCTGTTTCCAATGAGCAGTTCTTC CASSWSDSGTGDPLLPVSNEQFF
TRBD2 TRBJ2-4 TRBV19 - TGTGCCAGTAGTATAGAAGCTGGGCAGGGAGGGGCAAACATTCAGTACTTC CASSIEAGQGGANIQYF
- TRBJ1-3 TRBV18 - TGTGCCAGCTCACGGGTCAATACGGAGGTCTCTGGAAACACCATATATTTT CASSRVNTEVSGNTIYF
TRBD1 TRBJ2-5 TRBV11-2 - TGTGCCAGCAGCTTATACGCCAGGACAGGGGCATTTGAGACCCAGTACTTC CASSLYARTGAFETQYF
- TRBJ1-2 TRBV12-5 - TGTGCTAGTGGTTTGCAATCGATTGGAGACTACACCTTC CASGLQSIGDYTF
TRBD1 TRBJ1-2 TRBV18 - TGTGCCAGCTCACCAAGACAGGGTTATGGCTACACCTTC CASSPRQGYGYTF
- TRBJ2-7 TRBV5-1 - TGCGCCAGCAGCCCGACGGGATTTCACTACGAGCAGTACTTC CASSPTGFHYEQYF
TRBD2 TRBJ2-2 TRBV5-1 - TGCGCCAGCAACCCCCTAGCGGGGGGGAACACCGGGGAGCTGTTTTTT CASNPLAGGNTGELFF
- TRBJ1-6 TRBV5-5 few TGTGCCAGCAGCTTGGCTACCGATAATTCACCCCTCCACTTT CASSLATDNSPLHF
- TRBJ2-1 TRBV12-3/TRBV12-4 few TGTGCCAGCCGGAGAGGACAGACTAATGAGCAGTTCTTC CASRRGQTNEQFF